The clone carrying this TCR beta chain turned up a few times. What it binds is unknown. Via MiXCR, TCRdb re-called the RT-PCR reads, giving one row per CDR3 protein. In the table there are 550,000 to 800,000 distinct CDR3 sequences, 11% to 15% of which are singletons. The record originates from a study of response to subunit inactivated influenza vaccine. Findings and caveats of the study: Authors suggested few new T cells are recruited by each seasonal influenza vaccination.

The TCR originated in a man aged 50 or older who received an inactivated influenza vaccine. Sequenced material: PBMCs from blood, taken 14 to 15 days before vaccination.

The CDR3 protein is CSVDAGVHQETQYF. The CDR3 DNA reads TGCAGCGTTGACGCAGGAGTACACCAAGAGACCCAGTACTTC. The chain joins TRBV29-1 to TRBJ2-5; D unresolved. The length of the CDR3 is 14 residues. Germline loops: CDR1 SQVTM, CDR2 ANQGSEA. Trimming took 3 bases from V and 0 from J, leaving 11 bases between them. The full variable domain, its missing parts supplied by reference TRBV29-1 and TRBJ2-5, is SAVISQKPSRDICQRGTSLTIQCQVDSQVTMMFWYRQQPGQSLTLIATANQGSEATYESGFVIDKFPISRPNLTFSTLTVSNMSPEDSSIYLCSVDAGVHQETQYFGPGTRLLVL.